This entry describes one TCR beta chain. The sample comes from a study of control samples from healthy donors and cancer patients. Some clones are missing from TCRdb's copy, which holds only in-frame ones; the method was immunoSEQ multiplex PCR. Among some 100,000 clones listed, about 86% were seen once. This receptor was taken from a man younger than 45 in good health. Sequencing was done on a sample of blood.

The CDR3 sequence: CASSQGSPDTQYF. In nucleotides, the CDR3 is TGTGCCAGCAGCCAGGGTAGCCCAGATACGCAGTATTTT. The V call is TRBV3-1 (or the pseudogene TRBV3-2), the J call TRBJ2-3, with D uncertain. With 3 bases removed from V and 4 bases from J, the gap between germline ends came to 8 bases. Germline assignment: CDR1 LGHDT and CDR2 YNNKEL (reference sequence). This CDR3 has 13 amino acids.